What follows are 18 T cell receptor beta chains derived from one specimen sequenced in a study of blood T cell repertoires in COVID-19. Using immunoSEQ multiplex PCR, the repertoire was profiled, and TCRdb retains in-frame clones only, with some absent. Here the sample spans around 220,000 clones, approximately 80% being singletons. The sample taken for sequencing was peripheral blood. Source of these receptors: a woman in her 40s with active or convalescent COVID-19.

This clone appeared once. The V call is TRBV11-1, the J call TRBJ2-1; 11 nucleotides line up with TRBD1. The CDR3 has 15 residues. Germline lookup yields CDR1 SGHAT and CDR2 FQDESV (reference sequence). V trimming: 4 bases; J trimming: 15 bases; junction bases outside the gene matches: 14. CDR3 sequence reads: CASSSTRTGGSSRFF. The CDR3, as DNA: TGTGCCAGCAGCTCAACCCGGACAGGGGGCTCGTCCCGGTTCTTC.

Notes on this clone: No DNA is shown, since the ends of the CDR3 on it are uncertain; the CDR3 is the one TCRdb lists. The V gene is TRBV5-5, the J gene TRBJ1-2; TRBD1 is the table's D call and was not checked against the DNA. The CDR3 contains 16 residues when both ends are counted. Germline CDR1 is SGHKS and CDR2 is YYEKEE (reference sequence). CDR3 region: CASSLGVGSGTGRRTF.

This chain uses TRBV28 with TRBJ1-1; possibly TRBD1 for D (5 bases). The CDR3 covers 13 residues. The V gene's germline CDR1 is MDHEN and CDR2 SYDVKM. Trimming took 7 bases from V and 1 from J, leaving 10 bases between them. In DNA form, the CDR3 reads TGTGCCAGCATCAAAGACAGGAACACTGAAGCTTTCTTT. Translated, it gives CASIKDRNTEAFF.

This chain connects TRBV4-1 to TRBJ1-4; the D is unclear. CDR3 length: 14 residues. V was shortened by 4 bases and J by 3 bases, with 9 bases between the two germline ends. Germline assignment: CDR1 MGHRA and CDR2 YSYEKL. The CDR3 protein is CASSPLGSNEKLFF. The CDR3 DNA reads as TGCGCCAGCAGCCCCCTCGGGTCTAATGAAAAACTGTTTTTT.

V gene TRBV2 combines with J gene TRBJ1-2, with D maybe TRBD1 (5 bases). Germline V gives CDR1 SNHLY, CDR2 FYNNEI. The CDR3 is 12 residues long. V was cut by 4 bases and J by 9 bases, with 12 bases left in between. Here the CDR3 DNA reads TGTGCCAGCAGTGTTCAGGGCGTGCGCTACACCTTC. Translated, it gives CASSVQGVRYTF.

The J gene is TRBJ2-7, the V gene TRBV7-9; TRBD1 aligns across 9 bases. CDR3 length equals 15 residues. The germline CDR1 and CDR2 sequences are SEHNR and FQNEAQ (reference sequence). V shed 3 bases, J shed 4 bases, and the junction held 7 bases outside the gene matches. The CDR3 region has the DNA TGTGCCAGCAGCTTTTTGGGACAGGGCAAGTACGAGCAGTACTTC. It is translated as CASSFLGQGKYEQYF.

The CDR3 region has the DNA TGTGCCAGCAGCTTCCCGGGACATTCGGGCGGCTACACCTTC. It specifies CASSFPGHSGGYTF. This rearrangement joins TRBV11-2 to TRBJ1-2, with D possibly being TRBD1 (6 bases). The germline gives CDR1 SGHAT, CDR2 FQNNGV. Trimming cost V 3 bases and J 8 bases, with 16 bases left between them. This CDR3 region has 14 residues.

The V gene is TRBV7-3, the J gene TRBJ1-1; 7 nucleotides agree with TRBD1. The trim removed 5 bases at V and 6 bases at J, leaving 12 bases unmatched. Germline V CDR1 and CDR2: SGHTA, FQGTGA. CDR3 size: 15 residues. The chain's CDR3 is CASSAERGRGSEAFF. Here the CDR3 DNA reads TGTGCCAGCAGCGCAGAAAGGGGGCGCGGGTCTGAAGCTTTCTTT.

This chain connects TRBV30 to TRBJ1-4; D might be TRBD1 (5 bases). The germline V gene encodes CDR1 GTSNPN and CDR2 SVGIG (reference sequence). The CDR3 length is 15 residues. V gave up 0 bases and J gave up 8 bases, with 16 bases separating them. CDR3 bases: TGTGCCTGGAGTGTACCGGGGGACCTAGGGGAAAAACTGTTTTTT. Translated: CAWSVPGDLGEKLFF.

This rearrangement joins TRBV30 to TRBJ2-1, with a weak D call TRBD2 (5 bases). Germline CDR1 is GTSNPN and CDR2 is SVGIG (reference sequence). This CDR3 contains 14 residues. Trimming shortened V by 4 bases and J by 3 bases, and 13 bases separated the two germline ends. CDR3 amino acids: CAWIPGGNYNEQFF. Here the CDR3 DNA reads TGTGCCTGGATACCCGGAGGAAACTACAATGAGCAGTTCTTC.

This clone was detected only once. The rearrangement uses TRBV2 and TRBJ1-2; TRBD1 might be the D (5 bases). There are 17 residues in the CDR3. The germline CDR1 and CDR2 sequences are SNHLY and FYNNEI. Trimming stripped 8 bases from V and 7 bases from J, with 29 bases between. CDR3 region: CASALQGRSLSVGGYTF. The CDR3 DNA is TGTGCCAGCGCTCTTCAGGGAAGATCCCTCTCGGTGGGTGGCTACACCTTC.

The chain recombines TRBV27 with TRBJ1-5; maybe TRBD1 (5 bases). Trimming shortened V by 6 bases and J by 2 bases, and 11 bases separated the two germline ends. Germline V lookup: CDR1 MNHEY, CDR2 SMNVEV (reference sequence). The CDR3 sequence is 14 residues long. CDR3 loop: CASRFLQGNQPQHF. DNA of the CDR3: TGTGCCAGCAGATTTTTACAGGGCAATCAGCCCCAGCATTTT.

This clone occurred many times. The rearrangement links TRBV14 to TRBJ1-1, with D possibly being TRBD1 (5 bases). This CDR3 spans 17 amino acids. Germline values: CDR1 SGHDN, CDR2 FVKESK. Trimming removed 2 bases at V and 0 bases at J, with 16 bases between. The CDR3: CASSQLDSSLMNTEAFF. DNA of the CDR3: TGTGCCAGCAGCCAACTCGACAGTTCCCTTATGAACACTGAAGCTTTCTTT.

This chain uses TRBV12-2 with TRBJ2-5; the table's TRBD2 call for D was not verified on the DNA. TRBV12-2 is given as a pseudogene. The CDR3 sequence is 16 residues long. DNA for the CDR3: TGTGCAAGTCGCTTAGAACTAGCGGGGGGTCGAGAGACCCAGTACTTC. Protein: CASRLELAGGRETQYF.

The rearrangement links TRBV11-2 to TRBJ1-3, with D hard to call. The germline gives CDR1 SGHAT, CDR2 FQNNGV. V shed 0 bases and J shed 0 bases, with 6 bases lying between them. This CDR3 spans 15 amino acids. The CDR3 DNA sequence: TGTGCCAGCAGCTTAGATCAGATCTCTGGAAACACCATATATTTT. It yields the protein CASSLDQISGNTIYF.

In DNA, the CDR3 is TGTGCCAGTAGCTTTAGCCAAAGACAGGTGACCTACAATGAGCAGTTCTTC. The encoded protein is CASSFSQRQVTYNEQFF. The chain uses TRBV19 and TRBJ2-1; TRBD1 might be the D (6 bases). The V end lost 6 bases, the J end lost 2 bases, and 20 bases lay between the germline ends. Germline V gene sequence: CDR1 LNHDA, CDR2 SQIVND (reference sequence). The CDR3 is 17 amino acids.

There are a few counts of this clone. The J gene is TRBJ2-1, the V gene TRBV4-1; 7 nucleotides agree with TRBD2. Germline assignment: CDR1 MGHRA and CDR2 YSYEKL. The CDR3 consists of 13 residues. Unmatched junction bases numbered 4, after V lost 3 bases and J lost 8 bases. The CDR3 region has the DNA TGCGCCAGCAGCCATGGGGGGGAGTATGAGCAGTTCTTC. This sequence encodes CASSHGGEYEQFF.

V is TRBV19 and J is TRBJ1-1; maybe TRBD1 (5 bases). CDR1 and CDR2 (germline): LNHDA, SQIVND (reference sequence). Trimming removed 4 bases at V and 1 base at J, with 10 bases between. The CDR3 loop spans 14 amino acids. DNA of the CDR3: TGTGCCAGTAGTACCAGGGTTGAGAACACTGAAGCTTTCTTT. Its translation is CASSTRVENTEAFF.